This record concerns one T cell receptor beta chain sequence. Its antigen target is currently unknown. The record has no base qualities; no much larger clone is one base away. Libraries were constructed by the immunoSEQ multiplex PCR assay. Here the immuneACCESS table is served through TCRdb, limited to in-frame sequences with V and J called. Missing clones are a known gap in these copies; in checked studies unresolved V genes cover under half, and the rest lacks a known reason. For this sample the table gives some 21,000 clones, of which 75% to 90% were detected only once. More than 30% of the sample goes to the ten largest clones. The sample belongs to a study of control samples from healthy donors and cancer patients (dated by TCRdb to 2018 to 2020). CDR1 and CDR2, looked up from the germline V gene (reference sequence), are DFQATT and SNEGSKA. CDR3 length: 13 amino acids, cysteine to phenylalanine. Only the CDR3 portion is preserved as DNA: 39 bases, with reading frame beginning at the first base. The trim is 3 bases for V and 4 bases for J, with a gap of 12 bases between the germline ends.

This TCR was sampled from a man aged 55 to 69 with head and neck cancer. The sample consisted of PBMCs. The chain was built from TRBV20-1 and TRBJ1-1, with the D gene call left open. The CDR3 protein sequence reads: CSASGGPFTEAFF. The bases read TGCAGTGCTAGTGGCGGACCCTTCACTGAAGCTTTCTTT.